Here is one TCR beta chain with its context. Its antigen is not known. These data originate in a study of T cell responses to AZD1222 COVID-19 vaccine. On the study more broadly: Timing groups of about 4 and about 12 weeks for second doses were pooled.

Whole-study findings and limits: Among AZD1222 vaccinees, only five or six were seropositive at baseline. With dominance at 160-218 and 743-854, vaccine-associated CD4 TCRs spanned spike.

The CDR3 loop spans 14 amino acids. Trimming took 6 bases from V and 3 from J; bases not matched to a gene: 5. Per germline, CDR1 SGDLS and CDR2 YYNGEE. TCRdb's copy holds only in-frame clones and misses some; the assay was immunoSEQ multiplex PCR. Of some 110,000 clones listed, around 94% were seen once; the top ten hold about 3%. The specimen was peripheral blood, collected on day 0 of AZD1222 vaccination. The chain recombines TRBV9 with TRBJ1-1, with 10 bases that match TRBD1. This receptor was identified in an adult in good health. The CDR3 nucleotides read TGTGCCAGCAACAGGGACAGGGGTGACACTGAAGCTTTCTTT. Translating gives CASNRDRGDTEAFF.